Listed below are T cell receptor beta chains from one sample, sequenced in a study of response to subunit inactivated influenza vaccine. MiXCR, run by TCRdb on the RT-PCR reads, gives a single entry per CDR3 protein. The table records about 540,000 distinct CDR3 sequences, roughly 23% of them present only once. This sample also belongs to another study, concerning T cells expressing NK-cell markers.

The sample was CD4+ T cells sorted from PBMCs, taken about 13 days after vaccination. All receptors come from a man aged 50-59 years who received an inactivated influenza vaccine. The CDR3 runs from the conserved cysteine through the conserved F or W. Each record gives: D gene, J gene, V gene, clone size, CDR3 protein, CDR3 DNA. D genes are given only for firm matches. For some rows the clone size is stated as once, few or many, or as a class when expanded; others skip it.

>-|TRBJ2-5|TRBV15|many
CATSRELETQYF
TGTGCCACCAGCAGAGAATTAGAGACCCAGTACTTC
>-|TRBJ2-2|TRBV12-3/TRBV12-4|-
CASSLADNWELFF
TGTGCCAGCAGTTTAGCTGATAACTGGGAGCTGTTTTTT
>-|TRBJ2-7|TRBV20-1|few
CSASKGGNNEQYF
TGCAGTGCTAGTAAGGGTGGGAACAACGAGCAGTACTTC
>-|TRBJ2-7|TRBV7-8|-
CASSLEGGGPRYEQYF
TGTGCCAGCAGCTTAGAGGGGGGAGGGCCCAGGTACGAGCAGTACTTC
>-|TRBJ2-7|TRBV20-1|-
CSARVVRGAYEQYF
TGCAGTGCTAGGGTCGTTCGGGGCGCCTACGAGCAGTACTTC
>-|TRBJ2-7|TRBV5-1|once
CASSLMTGGSYEQYF
TGCGCCAGCAGCTTGATGACAGGAGGCTCCTACGAGCAGTACTTC
>-|TRBJ1-5|TRBV7-2|-
CASSLVGRANNQPQHF
TGTGCCAGCAGCCTCGTTGGCAGGGCCAACAATCAGCCCCAGCATTTT
>-|TRBJ2-5|TRBV5-1|few
CASSLLGSPRETQYF
TGCGCCAGCAGCTTGTTGGGTAGTCCTAGGGAGACCCAGTACTTC
>-|TRBJ2-5|TRBV6-5|-
CASSFTGPQETQYF
TGTGCCAGCAGTTTTACAGGACCTCAAGAGACCCAGTACTTC
>-|TRBJ1-2|TRBV5-1|few
CASSLDGTGSGYTF
TGCGCCAGCAGCTTGGACGGGACTGGTTCCGGCTACACCTTC
>TRBD2|TRBJ2-1|TRBV11-2|-
CASSLGTSGGHEQFF
TGTGCCAGCAGCTTAGGGACTAGCGGGGGACATGAGCAGTTCTTC